In its sample, the clone carrying this T cell receptor (beta chain) was seen many times. The antigen remains undetermined. CDR1 is ENHRY, CDR2 SYGVKD, per germline. Trimming at V came to 4 bases and at J to 5 bases, leaving 1 base not matched to a gene. The CDR3 is made up of 13 amino acids. These data come from a study of T cells in Graves' hyperthyroidism and ophthalmopathy. About the research overall: Peripheral blood draws took place at initial diagnosis, ahead of any treatment.

The source material, RNA transcripts, was used to amplify TCR beta CDR3 regions. The HTBI primer set served for first-round RT-PCR of the TCR CDR3. TCRdb re-called the multiplex PCR reads through MiXCR, storing one row per CDR3 protein. This sample has 350,000 to 400,000 distinct CDR3 sequences; approximately 19% occur once, and the top ten carry 3% to 4.5%. General study points: Through a model of 13 V-J features, ophthalmopathy was separated from stable hyperthyroidism.

These patients, aged 18 to 65, had recently diagnosed hyperthyroidism lasting under 2 months. Sequences were obtained from blood. This chain connects TRBV10-3 to TRBJ1-5; 8 bases match TRBD1. This clonotype was obtained from a woman under 30 with Graves' hyperthyroidism. The CDR3 spells CAISADRDQPQHF. CDR3 bases: TGTGCCATCAGTGCGGACAGGGATCAGCCCCAGCATTTT.